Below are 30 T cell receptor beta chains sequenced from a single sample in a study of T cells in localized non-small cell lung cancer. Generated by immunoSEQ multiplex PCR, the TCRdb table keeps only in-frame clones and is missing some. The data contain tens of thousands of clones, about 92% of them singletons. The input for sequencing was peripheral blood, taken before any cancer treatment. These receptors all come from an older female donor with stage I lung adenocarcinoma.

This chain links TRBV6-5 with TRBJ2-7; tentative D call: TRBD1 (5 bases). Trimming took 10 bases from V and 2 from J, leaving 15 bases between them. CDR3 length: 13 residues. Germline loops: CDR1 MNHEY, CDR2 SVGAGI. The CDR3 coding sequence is TGTGCCACCTATGGGCGGACACCCTACGAGCAGTACTTC. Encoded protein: CATYGRTPYEQYF.

The CDR3 DNA sequence: TGTGCCACCAGCAGAGATTTCCAGTCCTCCTACAATGAGCAGTTCTTC. Its translation: CATSRDFQSSYNEQFF. The chain links TRBV15 to TRBJ2-1; D ambiguous. Germline CDR1 is LNHNV and CDR2 is YYDKDF (reference sequence). The CDR3 length is 16 residues. Trimming pared 0 bases from V and 0 bases from J, leaving 9 bases between.

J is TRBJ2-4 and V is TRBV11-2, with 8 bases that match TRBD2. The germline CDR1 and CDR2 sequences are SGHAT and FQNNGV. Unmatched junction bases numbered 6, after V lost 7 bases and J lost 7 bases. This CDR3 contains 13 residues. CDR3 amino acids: CASTAGTRNIQYF. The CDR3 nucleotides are TGTGCCAGCACCGCCGGGACTAGGAACATTCAGTACTTC.

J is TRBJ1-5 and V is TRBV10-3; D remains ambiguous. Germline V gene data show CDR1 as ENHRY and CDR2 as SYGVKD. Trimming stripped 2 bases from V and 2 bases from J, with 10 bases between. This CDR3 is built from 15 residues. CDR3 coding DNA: TGTGCCATCAGTGAGATGGACCCAGGCAATCAGCCCCAGCATTTT. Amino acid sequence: CAISEMDPGNQPQHF.

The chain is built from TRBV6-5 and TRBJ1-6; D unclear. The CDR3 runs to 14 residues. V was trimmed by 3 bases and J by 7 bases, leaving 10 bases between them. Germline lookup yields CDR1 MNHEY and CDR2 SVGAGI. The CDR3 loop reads CASSYEVGNSPLHF. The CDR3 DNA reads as TGTGCCAGCAGTTATGAGGTCGGAAATTCACCCCTCCACTTT.

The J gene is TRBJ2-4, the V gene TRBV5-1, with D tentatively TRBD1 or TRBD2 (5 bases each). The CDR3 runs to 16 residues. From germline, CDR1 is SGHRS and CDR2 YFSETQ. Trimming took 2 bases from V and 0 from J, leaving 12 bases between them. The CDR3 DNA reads TGCGCCAGCAGCTTAGGGGACCTCATAGCCAAAAACATTCAGTACTTC. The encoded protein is CASSLGDLIAKNIQYF.

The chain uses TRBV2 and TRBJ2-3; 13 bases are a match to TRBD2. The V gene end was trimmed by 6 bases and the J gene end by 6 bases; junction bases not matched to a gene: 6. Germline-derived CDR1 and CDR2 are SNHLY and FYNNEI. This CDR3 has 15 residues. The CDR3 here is CASSGGLAGLDTQYF. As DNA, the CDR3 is TGTGCCAGCAGCGGGGGACTAGCGGGGTTGGATACGCAGTATTTT.

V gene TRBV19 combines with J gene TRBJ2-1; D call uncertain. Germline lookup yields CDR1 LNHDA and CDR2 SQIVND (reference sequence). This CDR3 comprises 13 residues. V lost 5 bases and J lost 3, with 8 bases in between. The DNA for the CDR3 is TGTGCCAGTAGTGGCCAGCACTACAATGAGCAGTTCTTC. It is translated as CASSGQHYNEQFF.

This chain's CDR3 is CASSMLQGSTDTQYF. For the CDR3, the DNA is TGTGCCAGTAGTATGTTGCAGGGAAGCACAGATACGCAGTATTTT. The chain employs TRBV19 and TRBJ2-3; possible D gene TRBD1, 5 bases. CDR3 size: 15 residues. From germline, CDR1 is LNHDA and CDR2 SQIVND (reference sequence). V was pared by 3 bases and J by 0 bases, with 10 bases between. Filled out from reference TRBV19 and TRBJ2-3, the complete variable domain reads DGGITQSPKYLFRKEGQNVTLSCEQNLNHDAMYWYRQDPGQGLRLIYYSQIVNDFQKGDIAEGYSVSREKKESFPLTVTSAQKNPTAFYLCASSMLQGSTDTQYFGPGTRLTVL.

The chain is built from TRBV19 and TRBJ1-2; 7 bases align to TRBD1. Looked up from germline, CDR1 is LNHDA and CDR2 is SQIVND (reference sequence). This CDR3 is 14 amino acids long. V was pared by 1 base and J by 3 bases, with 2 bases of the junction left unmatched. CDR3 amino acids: CASSIGTGDYGYTF. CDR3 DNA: TGTGCCAGTAGTATAGGAACAGGGGACTATGGCTACACCTTC.

The CDR3 sequence is CASSYGTDYGYTF. CDR3 coding DNA: TGTGCCAGTAGTTACGGGACAGACTATGGCTACACCTTC. The chain carries TRBV19 and TRBJ1-2; 7 bases are shared with TRBD1. V was pared by 5 bases and J by 3 bases, with 3 bases of the junction left unmatched. The CDR3 loop spans 13 amino acids. The germline gives CDR1 LNHDA, CDR2 SQIVND (reference sequence).

The CDR3 coding sequence is TGTGCCAGCAGCTTGGCAGGGGGAGATACGCAGTATTTT. Encoded protein: CASSLAGGDTQYF. This rearrangement joins TRBV5-5 to TRBJ2-3; 7 bases map to TRBD1. CDR3 length equals 13 residues. Germline V gene sequence: CDR1 SGHKS, CDR2 YYEKEE (reference sequence). V lost 0 bases and J lost 5; bases outside the gene matches: 0.

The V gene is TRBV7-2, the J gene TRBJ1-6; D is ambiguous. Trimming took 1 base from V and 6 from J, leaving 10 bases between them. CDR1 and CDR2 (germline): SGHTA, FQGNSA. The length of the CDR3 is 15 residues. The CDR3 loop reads CASSLVTGGNSPLHF. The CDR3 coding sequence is TGTGCCAGCAGCTTAGTAACGGGAGGTAATTCACCCCTCCACTTT. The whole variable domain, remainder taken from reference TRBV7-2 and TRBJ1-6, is GAGVSQSPSNKVTEKGKDVELRCDPISGHTALYWYRQSLGQGLEFLIYFQGNSAPDKSGLPSDRFSAERTGGSVSTLTIQRTQQEDSAVYLCASSLVTGGNSPLHFGNGTRLTVT.

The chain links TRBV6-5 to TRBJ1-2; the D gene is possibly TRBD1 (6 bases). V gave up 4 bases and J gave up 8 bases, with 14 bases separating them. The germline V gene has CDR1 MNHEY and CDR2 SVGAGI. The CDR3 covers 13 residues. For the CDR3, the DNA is TGTGCCAGCAGTTCTGGGACATCTGGGGGCTACACCTTC. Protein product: CASSSGTSGGYTF.

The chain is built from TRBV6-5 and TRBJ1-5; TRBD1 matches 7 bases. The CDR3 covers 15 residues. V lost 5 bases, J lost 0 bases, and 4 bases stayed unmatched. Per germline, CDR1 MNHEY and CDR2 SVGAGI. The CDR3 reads CASSRDRDSNQPQHF. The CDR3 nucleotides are TGTGCCAGCAGTAGGGACAGAGATAGCAATCAGCCCCAGCATTTT.

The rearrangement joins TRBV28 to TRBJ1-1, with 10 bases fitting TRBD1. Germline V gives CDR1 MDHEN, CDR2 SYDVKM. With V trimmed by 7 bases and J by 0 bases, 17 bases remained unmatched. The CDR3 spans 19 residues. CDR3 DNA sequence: TGTGCCAGCAAGAATTTGAACCACCGGGACAGGGGAATGAACACTGAAGCTTTCTTT. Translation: CASKNLNHRDRGMNTEAFF.

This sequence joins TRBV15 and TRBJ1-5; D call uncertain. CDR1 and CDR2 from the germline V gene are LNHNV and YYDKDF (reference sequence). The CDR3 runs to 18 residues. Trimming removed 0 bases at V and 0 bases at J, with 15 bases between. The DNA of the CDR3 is TGTGCCACCAGCAGAGATTTGGGCCCCCGTTATAGCAATCAGCCCCAGCATTTT. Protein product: CATSRDLGPRYSNQPQHF.

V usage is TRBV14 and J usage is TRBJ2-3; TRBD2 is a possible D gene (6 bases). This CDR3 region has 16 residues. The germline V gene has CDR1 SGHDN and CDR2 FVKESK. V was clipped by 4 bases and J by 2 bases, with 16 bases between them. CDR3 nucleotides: TGTGCCAGCAGCCCATTAGCGGTGTTACTCACAGATACGCAGTATTTT. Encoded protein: CASSPLAVLLTDTQYF.

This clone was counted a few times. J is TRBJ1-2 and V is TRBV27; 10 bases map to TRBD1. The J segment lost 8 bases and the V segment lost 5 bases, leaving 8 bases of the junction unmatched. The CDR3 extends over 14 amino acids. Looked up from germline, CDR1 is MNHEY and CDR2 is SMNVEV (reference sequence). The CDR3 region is CASSPGQGYVGYTF. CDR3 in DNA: TGTGCCAGCAGTCCGGGACAGGGGTATGTCGGCTACACCTTC.

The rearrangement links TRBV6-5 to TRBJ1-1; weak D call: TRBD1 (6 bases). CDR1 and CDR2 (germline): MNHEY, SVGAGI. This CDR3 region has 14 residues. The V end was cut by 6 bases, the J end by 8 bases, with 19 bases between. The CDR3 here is CASSPWRGDWEAFF. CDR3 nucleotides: TGTGCCAGCAGCCCGTGGAGGGGGGACTGGGAAGCTTTCTTT.

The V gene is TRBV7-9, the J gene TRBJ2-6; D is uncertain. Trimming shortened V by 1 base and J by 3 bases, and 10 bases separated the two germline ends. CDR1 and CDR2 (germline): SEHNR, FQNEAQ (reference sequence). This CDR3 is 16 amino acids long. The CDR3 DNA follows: TGTGCCAGCAGCTTAGATAGGGCAGGTGGGGCCAACGTCCTGACTTTC. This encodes CASSLDRAGGANVLTF.

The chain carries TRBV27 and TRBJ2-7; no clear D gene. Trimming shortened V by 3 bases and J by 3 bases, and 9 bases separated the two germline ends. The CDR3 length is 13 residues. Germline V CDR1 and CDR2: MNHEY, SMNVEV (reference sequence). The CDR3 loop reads CASSFLLDYEQYF. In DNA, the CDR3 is TGTGCCAGCAGTTTCTTATTGGACTACGAGCAGTACTTC.

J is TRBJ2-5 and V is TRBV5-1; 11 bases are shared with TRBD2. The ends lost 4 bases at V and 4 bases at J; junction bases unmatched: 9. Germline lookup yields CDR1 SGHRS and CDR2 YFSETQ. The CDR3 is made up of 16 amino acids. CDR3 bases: TGCGCCAGCAGCCCGGTAGGGACTAGCGGTGCAGAGACCCAGTACTTC. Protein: CASSPVGTSGAETQYF.

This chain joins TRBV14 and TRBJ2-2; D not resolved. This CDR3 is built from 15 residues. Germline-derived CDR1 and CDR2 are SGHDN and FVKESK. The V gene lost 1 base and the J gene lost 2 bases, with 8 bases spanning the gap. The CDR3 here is CASSQGLGNTGELFF. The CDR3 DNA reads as TGTGCCAGCAGCCAAGGGCTCGGCAACACCGGGGAGCTGTTTTTT. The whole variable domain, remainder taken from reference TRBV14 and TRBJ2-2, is EAGVTQFPSHSVIEKGQTVTLRCDPISGHDNLYWYRRVMGKEIKFLLHFVKESKQDESGMPNNRFLAERTGGTYSTLKVQPAELEDSGVYFCASSQGLGNTGELFFGEGSRLTVL.

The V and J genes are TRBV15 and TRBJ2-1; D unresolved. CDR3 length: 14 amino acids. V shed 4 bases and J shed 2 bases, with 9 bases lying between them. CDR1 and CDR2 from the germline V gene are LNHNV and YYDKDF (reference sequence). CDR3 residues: CATSIPSAYNEQFF. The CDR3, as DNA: TGTGCCACCAGCATTCCCTCGGCCTACAATGAGCAGTTCTTC.

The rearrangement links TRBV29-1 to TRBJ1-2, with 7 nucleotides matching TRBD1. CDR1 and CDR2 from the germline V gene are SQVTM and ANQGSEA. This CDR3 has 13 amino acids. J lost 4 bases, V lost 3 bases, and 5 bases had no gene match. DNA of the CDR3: TGCAGCGTTGATAGGGGGCAGGGCTATGGCTACACCTTC. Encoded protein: CSVDRGQGYGYTF.

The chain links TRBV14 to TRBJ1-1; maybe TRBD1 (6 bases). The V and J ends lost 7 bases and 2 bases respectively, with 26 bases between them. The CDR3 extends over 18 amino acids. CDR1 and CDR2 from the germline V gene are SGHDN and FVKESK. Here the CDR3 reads CASTSSDSPTAKNTEAFF. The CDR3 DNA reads TGTGCCAGCACCTCATCGGACAGCCCGACGGCAAAAAACACTGAAGCTTTCTTT.

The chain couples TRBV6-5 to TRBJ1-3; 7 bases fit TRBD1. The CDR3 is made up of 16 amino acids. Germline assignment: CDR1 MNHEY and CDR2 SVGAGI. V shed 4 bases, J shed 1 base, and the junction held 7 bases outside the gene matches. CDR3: CASSSGQRISGNTIYF. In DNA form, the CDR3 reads TGTGCCAGCAGTTCGGGACAGCGAATATCTGGAAACACCATATATTTT.

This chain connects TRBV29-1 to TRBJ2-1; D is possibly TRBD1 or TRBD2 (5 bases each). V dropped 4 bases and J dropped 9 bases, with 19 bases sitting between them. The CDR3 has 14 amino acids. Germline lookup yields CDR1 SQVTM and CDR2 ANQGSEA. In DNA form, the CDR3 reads TGCAGCGTTGGGTCGGGACCCTCTGACAGTGAGCAGTTCTTC. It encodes CSVGSGPSDSEQFF.

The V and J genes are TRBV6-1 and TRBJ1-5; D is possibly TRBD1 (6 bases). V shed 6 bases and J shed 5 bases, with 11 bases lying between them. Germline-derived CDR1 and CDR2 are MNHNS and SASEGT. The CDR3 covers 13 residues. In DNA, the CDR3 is TGTGCCAGCAGGCCGGGACAAGATCAGCCCCAGCATTTT. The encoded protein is CASRPGQDQPQHF.